This is a list of T cell receptor beta chains from one sample in a study of blood T cell repertoires in COVID-19. Some clones are missing from TCRdb's copy, which holds only in-frame ones; the method was immunoSEQ multiplex PCR. The sample lists about 150,000 clones; around 85% were seen once. The sequenced sample was PBMCs or T cells enriched from blood (not recorded which). The origin of the receptors is a woman aged 40 to 49 who had recovered from COVID-19. The CDR3 runs from the conserved cysteine through the conserved F or W. Each record gives: clone size, D gene, V gene, J gene, CDR3 DNA, CDR3 protein. D genes are given only for firm matches. Some rows mark clone size as missing; the rest say once, few, many or name a class of expanded clone.

size: NA; D: TRBD2; V: TRBV28; J: TRBJ2-3; DNA: TGTGCCAGCAGTCTCTTGACTAGCGGGAGTTCCGGAGATACGCAGTATTTT; CDR3: CASSLLTSGSSGDTQYF
size: NA; D: NA; V: TRBV12-3/TRBV12-4; J: TRBJ2-7; DNA: TGTGCCAGCAGTTTATCGGGAGAGCAGTACTTC; CDR3: CASSLSGEQYF
size: NA; D: NA; V: TRBV19; J: TRBJ1-1; DNA: TGTGCCAGTAGTATGCGGCAGAGGAACACTGAAGCTTTCTTT; CDR3: CASSMRQRNTEAFF
size: NA; D: TRBD1; V: TRBV29-1; J: TRBJ1-2; DNA: TGCAGTACCCAGGGGGCTAGTGGCTACACCTTC; CDR3: CSTQGASGYTF
size: NA; D: NA; V: TRBV11-2; J: TRBJ2-3; DNA: TGTGCCAGCAGCTTTTCAAGCGGGAGCACAGATACGCAGTATTTT; CDR3: CASSFSSGSTDTQYF
size: NA; D: TRBD2; V: TRBV3-1/TRBV3-2; J: TRBJ2-1; DNA: TGTGCCAGCAGCCGGACTAGCGGATCCTACAATGAGCAGTTCTTC; CDR3: CASSRTSGSYNEQFF
size: NA; D: TRBD1; V: TRBV28; J: TRBJ2-7; DNA: TGTGCCAGTAAAGGGGGGACAGGGTTGTACGAGCAGTACTTC; CDR3: CASKGGTGLYEQYF
size: once; D: TRBD2; V: TRBV7-9; J: TRBJ2-5; DNA: TGTGCCAGCAGCCCATGGGGGACTAGCGGTCCTCAAGAGACCCAGTACTTC; CDR3: CASSPWGTSGPQETQYF
size: once; D: NA; V: TRBV6-1; J: TRBJ1-5; DNA: TGTGCCAGCAGTGAGGGCCCAGGCCAGCCCCAGCATTTT; CDR3: CASSEGPGQPQHF
size: NA; D: NA; V: TRBV3-1/TRBV3-2; J: TRBJ1-1; DNA: TGTGCCAGCAGCCCGTACGGGGGAATGAACACTGAAGCTTTCTTT; CDR3: CASSPYGGMNTEAFF
size: NA; D: NA; V: TRBV3-1/TRBV3-2; J: TRBJ2-2; DNA: TGTGCCAGCAGCCAAGATCTCTCAGGGTCCGGGGAGCTGTTTTTT; CDR3: CASSQDLSGSGELFF
size: NA; D: NA; V: TRBV4-1; J: TRBJ2-5; DNA: TGCGCCAGCAGCCATAGACTACCCCAAGAGACCCAGTACTTC; CDR3: CASSHRLPQETQYF
size: NA; D: NA; V: TRBV21-1; J: TRBJ1-1; DNA: TGTGCCAGCAGCAAAGACAGGGCGTCGGAAGCTTTCTTT; CDR3: CASSKDRASEAFF
size: NA; D: TRBD1; V: TRBV24-1; J: TRBJ2-1; DNA: TGTGCCACCAGTCCATCCGACAGGGGACCCATCAATGAGCAGTTCTTC; CDR3: CATSPSDRGPINEQFF
size: NA; D: TRBD2; V: TRBV5-1; J: TRBJ2-5; DNA: TGCGCCAGCAGCTACGGGACTAGCGAAGGAGAGACCCAGTACTTC; CDR3: CASSYGTSEGETQYF
size: NA; D: TRBD1; V: TRBV19; J: TRBJ2-2; DNA: TGTGCCAGCCTCAGGGGGCCGACCACCGGGGAGCTGTTTTTT; CDR3: CASLRGPTTGELFF
size: NA; D: TRBD2; V: TRBV7-9; J: TRBJ2-5; DNA: TGTGCCAGCTCCCTGGTTTACGGGGGGTTTAGGGCCCAGTACTTC; CDR3: CASSLVYGGFRAQYF
size: NA; D: NA; V: TRBV29-1; J: TRBJ2-7; DNA: TGCAGCGTTGTCGGGTGGTCCTACGAGCAGTACTTC; CDR3: CSVVGWSYEQYF
size: NA; D: NA; V: TRBV12-1; J: TRBJ1-6; DNA: TGTGCCAGCAGCTCCATTGCGGTCTATAATTCACCCCTCCACTTT; CDR3: CASSSIAVYNSPLHF
size: NA; D: TRBD1; V: TRBV5-1; J: TRBJ2-7; DNA: TGCGCCAGCAGCAGGGACAGCCCAATCTACGAGCAGTACTTC; CDR3: CASSRDSPIYEQYF
size: NA; D: TRBD2; V: TRBV6-5; J: TRBJ2-1; DNA: TGTGCCAGCAGTTACTCACTAGCGCAGTACAATGAGCAGTTCTTC; CDR3: CASSYSLAQYNEQFF
size: NA; D: NA; V: TRBV2; J: TRBJ1-1; DNA: TGTGCCAGCAGGGGTCAGGGTTTGAGGACTGAAGCTTTCTTT; CDR3: CASRGQGLRTEAFF
size: NA; D: TRBD2; V: TRBV20-1; J: TRBJ2-3; DNA: TGCAGTGCTAGTCCTAGCGGGGGGACAGATACGCAGTATTTT; CDR3: CSASPSGGTDTQYF
size: NA; D: NA; V: TRBV18; J: TRBJ2-5; DNA: TGTGCCAGCTCACCACGGGAGAGCGGAGGGGAGACCCAGTACTTC; CDR3: CASSPRESGGETQYF
size: NA; D: NA; V: TRBV30; J: TRBJ1-5; DNA: TGTGCCTGGAGACTTCAGGGGTTGAGCAATCAGCCCCAGCATTTT; CDR3: CAWRLQGLSNQPQHF
size: few; D: NA; V: TRBV19; J: TRBJ1-4; DNA: TGTGCCAGTAGTATTGCCGGGAATGAAAAACTGTTTTTT; CDR3: CASSIAGNEKLFF
size: NA; D: TRBD2; V: TRBV7-8; J: TRBJ2-5; DNA: TGTGCCAGCAGCTTAAGCGGGGGGGAGACCCAGTACTTC; CDR3: CASSLSGGETQYF
size: NA; D: TRBD2; V: TRBV5-8; J: TRBJ2-1; DNA: TGTGCCAGCAGCTTGGCTAGCGGGTTGAGCTCCTACAATGAGCAGTTCTTC; CDR3: CASSLASGLSSYNEQFF
size: NA; D: TRBD1; V: TRBV5-1; J: TRBJ2-3; DNA: TGCGCCAGCAGCCCAGGGACAGGCGGGTCAGATACGCAGTATTTT; CDR3: CASSPGTGGSDTQYF
size: NA; D: NA; V: TRBV7-2; J: TRBJ2-2; DNA: TGTGCCAGCAGCCGCCGGGTTCCCACCGGGGGGGAGCTGTTTTTT; CDR3: CASSRRVPTGGELFF
size: NA; D: TRBD1; V: TRBV6-5; J: TRBJ1-2; DNA: TGTGCCAGCAGTACCCGACAGGGGGTTTATGGCTACACCTTC; CDR3: CASSTRQGVYGYTF
size: few; D: NA; V: TRBV14; J: TRBJ2-7; DNA: TGTGCCAGCAGCCAAGAAGCGGGCAGACTCGACTACGAGCAGTACTTC; CDR3: CASSQEAGRLDYEQYF
size: NA; D: TRBD2; V: TRBV2; J: TRBJ2-5; DNA: TGTGCCAGCAGCCCCCGGGGGAGCGGGGGGACGGAGACCCAGTACTTC; CDR3: CASSPRGSGGTETQYF
size: NA; D: TRBD1; V: TRBV7-9; J: TRBJ1-2; DNA: TGTGCCAGCAGCTCGGGACAGGGAGATATCTATTTTGGCTACACCTTC; CDR3: CASSSGQGDIYFGYTF
size: NA; D: TRBD2; V: TRBV2; J: TRBJ2-7; DNA: TGTGCCAGGCGGGGTGCGGGAGAGGCTTACGAGCAGTACTTC; CDR3: CARRGAGEAYEQYF
size: NA; D: NA; V: TRBV7-9; J: TRBJ1-1; DNA: TGTGCCAGCAGCTTCGGAGGGAACACTGAAGCTTTCTTT; CDR3: CASSFGGNTEAFF
size: NA; D: NA; V: TRBV7-8; J: TRBJ1-5; DNA: TGTGCCAGCAGCTTAGGAGGGAATGGCAATCAGCCCCAGCATTTT; CDR3: CASSLGGNGNQPQHF
size: once; D: TRBD2; V: TRBV7-3; J: TRBJ2-1; DNA: TGTGCCAGCAGCCAAATGACTAGCGGGTCTTACAATGAGCAGTTCTTC; CDR3: CASSQMTSGSYNEQFF
size: NA; D: NA; V: TRBV11-2; J: TRBJ1-4; DNA: TGTGCCAGCAGCCCAATGGGGCAGAATAATGAAAAACTGTTTTTT; CDR3: CASSPMGQNNEKLFF
size: NA; D: NA; V: TRBV5-1; J: TRBJ1-2; DNA: TGCGCCAGCAGCTCAACAGGGAACTATGGCTACACCTTC; CDR3: CASSSTGNYGYTF
size: NA; D: NA; V: TRBV9; J: TRBJ1-3; DNA: TGTGCCAGCAGCACCCAACAGGGCTCTGGAAACACCATATATTTT; CDR3: CASSTQQGSGNTIYF
size: many; D: NA; V: TRBV10-1; J: TRBJ2-1; DNA: TGCGCCAGCAGTGAGTGGAGGGGGGAGGGCAATGAGCAGTTCTTC; CDR3: CASSEWRGEGNEQFF
size: once; D: NA; V: TRBV13; J: TRBJ1-1; DNA: TGTGCCAGCAGCGTCAACAAGAACACTGAAGCTTTCTTT; CDR3: CASSVNKNTEAFF
size: once; D: TRBD1; V: TRBV30; J: TRBJ2-7; DNA: TGTGCCTGGACCCGGGGACAGGGACTCGTCTCCTACGAGCAGTACTTC; CDR3: CAWTRGQGLVSYEQYF
size: NA; D: NA; V: TRBV18; J: TRBJ2-4; DNA: TGTGCCAGCTCACCAGGGACATCGGAAGGCATTCAGTACTTC; CDR3: CASSPGTSEGIQYF
size: NA; D: NA; V: TRBV15; J: TRBJ1-3; DNA: TGTGCCACCAGCACCCCCCCGGGACAAACCTCTGGAAACACCATATATTTT; CDR3: CATSTPPGQTSGNTIYF
size: NA; D: NA; V: TRBV30; J: TRBJ1-2; DNA: TGTGCCTGGACGATAAAAGGGGCGTATGGCTACACCTTC; CDR3: CAWTIKGAYGYTF
size: NA; D: NA; V: TRBV13; J: TRBJ1-2; DNA: TGTGCCAGCAGCTCGGACCAGACGTCACAGGGCTATGGCTACACCTTC; CDR3: CASSSDQTSQGYGYTF
size: NA; D: NA; V: TRBV11-2; J: TRBJ2-1; DNA: TGTGCCAGCAGCTTGGGTGGGGGGGCGAACAATGAGCAGTTCTTC; CDR3: CASSLGGGANNEQFF
size: NA; D: NA; V: TRBV15; J: TRBJ2-5; DNA: TGTGCCACCAGCATCTCTACGGGCTTCAGGGTTGAGACCCAGTACTTC; CDR3: CATSISTGFRVETQYF
size: NA; D: NA; V: TRBV5-5; J: TRBJ2-7; DNA: TGTGCCAGCAGCTTCATGTGGGAGGAGCAGTACTTC; CDR3: CASSFMWEEQYF
size: NA; D: NA; V: TRBV7-9; J: TRBJ1-1; DNA: TGTGCCAGCAGGGCTGGAGGTAGATTCACTGAAGCTTTCTTT; CDR3: CASRAGGRFTEAFF
size: NA; D: NA; V: TRBV10-3; J: TRBJ2-7; DNA: TGTGCCATCAGTGAAGGAGGACTGCCGTCCTACGAGCAGTACTTC; CDR3: CAISEGGLPSYEQYF
size: NA; D: TRBD1; V: TRBV7-8; J: TRBJ1-5; DNA: TGTGCCAGCAGCACTACGGGCGGACAGGGGGCGCTGGGCAATCAGCCCCAGCATTTT; CDR3: CASSTTGGQGALGNQPQHF